The T cell receptor beta chain under discussion was sequenced for a study of T cell responses to AZD1222 COVID-19 vaccine. The V gene lost 4 bases and the J gene lost 6 bases, with 19 bases spanning the gap. This CDR3 is built from 16 residues. The germline V gene has CDR1 MNHNS and CDR2 SASEGT. Profiling relied on immunoSEQ multiplex PCR, and the TCRdb table lists in-frame clones only, not all of them. The data hold about 170,000 clones, with around 90% observed a single time. To note about this clone: Its specificity is unknown.

Study-level findings and limits: CD4 TCRs linked to vaccination spanned spike, dominating at 160-218 and 743-854. Only a handful of AZD1222 recipients, several in all, had baseline seropositivity. None of the repertoires were sampled until the peak T cell response had passed.

The sample in question was peripheral blood, obtained on day 0 of AZD1222 vaccination. The rearrangement links TRBV6-1 to TRBJ2-1, with a weak D call TRBD2 (6 bases). The receptor comes from an adult in good health. The CDR3 coding sequence is TGTGCCAGCAGTGTCCGCGCGAGACTAGTCATCAATGAGCAGTTCTTC. It encodes CASSVRARLVINEQFF.